The clone carrying this TCR beta chain was picked up a small number of times. Its antigen is currently unknown. CDR1 and CDR2 from the germline V gene are SQVTM and ANQGSEA. The length of the CDR3 is 13 residues. Trimming removed 6 bases from V and 5 bases from J, with 14 bases in between. Reverse transcribing all isolated RNA meant expressed TCRB transcripts were sequenced. Assay used: immunoSEQ multiplex PCR; TCRdb lists only in-frame clones, some missing. The sample shows approximately 250,000 clones, around 25% of them seen only once. The data were obtained in a study of beta chain features in type 1 diabetes. Study-level background: Examination spanned over 85,000,000 sorted cells from all samples.

Findings and limits, study-wide: Researchers could not determine here whether HLA type influences TCRB rearrangement. TCRB CDR3s were moderately but significantly shorter in Type 1 diabetes patients in all four CD4+ subsets.

This sequence was found in a woman in her 30s with type 1 diabetes. The sequenced material came from naive CD4+ T cells from blood. This chain links TRBV29-1 with TRBJ2-1, with D possibly being TRBD2 (5 bases). The CDR3 sequence is CSVSGLIDNEQFF. CDR3 nucleotides: TGCAGCGTATCAGGACTGATAGACAATGAGCAGTTCTTC.